One sample yielded the 31 T cell receptor beta chains listed below, sequenced in a study of immune heterogeneity within non-small cell lung tumors. Bulk tumor genomic DNA served as template, at 550 to 600 ng per sample. Several biopsies were collected from each primary tumor during surgery. They were spaced as far apart as possible within the tumor mass. Curative operations were performed on patients who had untreated, newly diagnosed non-small cell lung cancer. Multiplex PCR was performed with 32 V and 13 J primers, and it amplified TCR beta CDR3. Via MiXCR, TCRdb re-called the multiplex PCR reads, giving one row per CDR3 protein. This table has under 35,000 distinct CDR3 sequences, 28% appearing once. Sequencing used lung tumor tissue. The receptors come from a man in his forties with non-small cell lung cancer.

This clonotype was seen ten or more times. V usage is TRBV10-3 and J usage is TRBJ2-7; 11 nucleotides align to TRBD2. Germline trimming cut 6 bases from V and 3 bases from J; bases unmatched to any gene: 4. CDR1 is ENHRY, CDR2 SYGVKD, per germline. The CDR3 length is 14 residues. The CDR3 coding sequence is TGTGCCATCAGGTCGACTAGCGGGATCTACGAGCAGTACTTC. It specifies CAIRSTSGIYEQYF.

This clonotype was counted ten times or more. V is TRBV6-1 and J is TRBJ2-5, with a weak D call TRBD2 (6 bases). Between the trimmed V and J ends, which lost 5 bases and 2 bases, there was a span of 12 bases. The CDR3 runs to 14 residues. Per the germline V gene, CDR1 is MNHNS and CDR2 is SASEGT. The CDR3 loop reads CASSRAGRQETQYF. In nucleotides, the CDR3 is TGTGCCAGCAGTCGGGCGGGGAGGCAAGAGACCCAGTACTTC.

This clonotype was recorded only once. A much larger clone lies one base from this, so it may be a read error. This sequence joins TRBV13 and TRBJ2-7; no firm D call. Germline V gene sequence: CDR1 PRHDT, CDR2 FYEKMQ (reference sequence). CDR3 length equals 14 residues. Trimming removed 4 bases at V and 2 bases at J, with 12 bases between. This CDR3 reads CASSSPPSPYEQYF. The DNA of the CDR3 is TGTGCCAGCAGCTCGCCGCCCAGTCCCTACGAGCAGTACTTC. Full variable domain (remainder filled in from reference TRBV13 and TRBJ2-7): AAGVIQSPRHLIKEKRETATLKCYPIPRHDTVYWYQQGPGQDPQFLISFYEKMQSDKGSIPDRFSAQQFSDYHSELNMSSLELGDSALYFCASSSPPSPYEQYFGPGTRLTVT.

As regards this clonotype: A much larger clonotype is one base distant, so this may be a read error. Lacking the conserved final phenylalanine or tryptophan, this CDR3 likely reflects a read error. The chain's CDR3 is CASSQELGGMGYGYTL. As DNA, the CDR3 is TGTGCCAGCAGCCAAGAACTAGGTGGAATGGGTTATGGCTACACCCTC. The J gene is TRBJ1-2, the V gene TRBV4-2; D call uncertain. Germline V gene data show CDR1 as LGHNA and CDR2 as YNFKEQ. V was shortened by 0 bases and J by 5 bases, with 16 bases between the two germline ends. The CDR3 runs to 16 residues.

This clonotype was seen only a few times. This chain connects TRBV6-1 to TRBJ2-7; D is possibly TRBD2 (8 bases). Germline loops: CDR1 MNHNS, CDR2 SASEGT. V lost 5 bases and J lost 5, with 25 bases in between. This CDR3 contains 17 residues. CDR3 protein: CASSTLPGLGGLDEQYF. CDR3 coding DNA: TGTGCCAGCAGTACCTTGCCGGGACTAGGGGGCCTGGACGAGCAGTACTTC.

The rearrangement links TRBV5-6 to TRBJ2-7, with 13 bases aligning to TRBD2. This CDR3 has 16 amino acids. With 0 bases clipped from V and 6 bases from J, the junction kept 6 bases outside the gene matches. Germline V gene data show CDR1 as SGHDT and CDR2 as YYEEEE. CDR3 DNA: TGTGCCAGCAGCTTGGTTGGACTAGCGGGAGTCGGCGAGCAGTACTTC. Translation: CASSLVGLAGVGEQYF.

This clonotype appeared a few times. The rearrangement joins TRBV7-2 to TRBJ2-5; D might be TRBD1 or TRBD2, each matching 5 bases. The CDR3 has 15 amino acids. V lost 2 bases and J lost 3, with 13 bases in between. Germline assignment: CDR1 SGHTA and CDR2 FQGNSA. The CDR3 region has the DNA TGTGCCAGCAGCTTACGGTGGGACGGTGAAGAGACCCAGTACTTC. Translated: CASSLRWDGEETQYF.

This clonotype occurred a few times. V and J are TRBV18 and TRBJ1-2; no clear D. The V gene's germline CDR1 is KGHSH and CDR2 LQKENI. V was pared by 5 bases and J by 0 bases, with 13 bases between. The CDR3 spans 15 residues. The CDR3 region has the DNA TGTGCCAGCTCAACGGAAGCGGTTTCTAACTATGGCTACACCTTC. It codes for CASSTEAVSNYGYTF.

The V call is TRBV10-2, the J call TRBJ2-4; 12 bases are shared with TRBD2. Per the germline V gene, CDR1 is WSHSY and CDR2 is SAAADI. Trimming at V came to 3 bases and at J to 15 bases, leaving 6 bases not matched to a gene. The CDR3 runs to 13 residues. The CDR3 sequence: CASSDSGLAGRYF. For the CDR3, the DNA is TGCGCCAGCAGTGACTCCGGACTAGCGGGACGGTACTTC.

For the CDR3, the DNA is TGTGCCAGCAGTTTAGGGGGGTGGTCCACTGAAGCTTTCTTT. It encodes CASSLGGWSTEAFF. V usage is TRBV12-3 or TRBV12-4 and J usage is TRBJ1-1, with D possibly matching TRBD1 (5 bases). The CDR3 sequence is 14 residues long. V lost 1 base and J 4 bases, leaving 10 bases between the germline ends.

The chain links TRBV5-1 to TRBJ1-1; D may be TRBD1 (5 bases). Germline CDR1 is SGHRS and CDR2 is YFSETQ. V lost 4 bases and J 4 bases, leaving 14 bases between the germline ends. The CDR3 runs 14 residues. The CDR3 here is CASSLGTGGTEAFF. The CDR3, as DNA: TGCGCCAGCAGCCTGGGGACGGGGGGCACTGAAGCTTTCTTT.

This clonotype appeared many times. V usage is TRBV7-8 and J usage is TRBJ2-5; either TRBD1 or TRBD2 may supply D (6 bases each). V was cut by 5 bases and J by 4 bases, with 14 bases left in between. The CDR3 spans 14 residues. Per germline, CDR1 SGHVS and CDR2 FQNEAQ. The CDR3 loop is CASSPRGLRETQYF. Here the CDR3 DNA reads TGTGCCAGCAGCCCCCGGGGGCTACGAGAGACCCAGTACTTC. Full variable domain (rest looked up from reference TRBV7-8 and TRBJ2-5): GAGVSQSPRYKVAKRGQDVALRCDPISGHVSLFWYQQALGQGPEFLTYFQNEAQLDKSGLPSDRFFAERPEGSVSTLKIQRTQQEDSAVYLCASSPRGLRETQYFGPGTRLLVL.

As to this clonotype: Just one base apart from a much larger clone, this may be a read error. The J gene is TRBJ1-6, the V gene TRBV19; weak D call: TRBD1 (5 bases). The CDR3 consists of 13 residues. Germline assignment: CDR1 LNHDA and CDR2 SQIVND (reference sequence). In DNA form, the CDR3 reads TGTGCCAGTCAGGACACCTCAGGATCACCCATCCACTTT. It specifies CASQDTSGSPIHF.

V gene TRBV7-2 combines with J gene TRBJ2-3, with D unclear. The CDR3 has 16 amino acids. Trimming pared 5 bases from V and 0 bases from J, leaving 15 bases between. CDR1 and CDR2 (germline): SGHTA, FQGNSA. CDR3: CASSPSTYLSTDTQYF. CDR3 DNA: TGTGCCAGCAGCCCTTCGACTTACCTGAGCACAGATACGCAGTATTTT.

This clonotype was seen repeatedly, ten times or more. V and J are TRBV12-3 or TRBV12-4 and TRBJ2-1; the D is unclear. The CDR3 runs to 15 residues. V dropped 1 base and J dropped 4 bases, with 11 bases sitting between them. The CDR3 DNA sequence: TGTGCCAGCAGTTTAGGACAAGGCTCGTACAATGAGCAGTTCTTC. Translation: CASSLGQGSYNEQFF.

Notes on this clonotype: Since the CDR3 does not end with the conserved phenylalanine or tryptophan, this likely comes from a read error. The V and J genes are TRBV19 and TRBJ1-2; D is uncertain. Trimming took off 7 bases at V and 5 bases at J, with 20 bases between the two ends. Per germline, CDR1 LNHDA and CDR2 SQIVND (reference sequence). CDR3 size: 15 residues. CDR3 loop: CASKTHPGKDYGYTL. CDR3 nucleotides: TGTGCCAGTAAAACTCACCCCGGGAAGGATTATGGCTACACCTTA.

Only a few counts were recorded for this clonotype. The chain uses TRBV3-1 and TRBJ1-4; D uncertain. This CDR3 contains 15 residues. Looked up from germline, CDR1 is LGHDT and CDR2 is YNNKEL (reference sequence). With 0 bases removed from V and 4 bases from J, the gap between germline ends came to 9 bases. The CDR3 protein is CASSQDVSNNEKLFF. The CDR3 bases are TGTGCCAGCAGCCAAGATGTCAGTAATAATGAAAAACTGTTTTTT.

The chain combines TRBV19 with TRBJ1-1, with no clear D. Germline V gene lookup returns CDR1 LNHDA and CDR2 SQIVND (reference sequence). Trimming cost V 9 bases and J 4 bases, with 12 bases left between them. The CDR3 extends over 12 amino acids. The CDR3 DNA follows: TGTGCCAGCGGTGGGCACGGCACTGAAGCTTTCTTT. Protein product: CASGGHGTEAFF.

This clonotype was seen at least ten times. The chain uses TRBV2 and TRBJ1-5; TRBD1 might be the D (6 bases). This CDR3 contains 13 residues. Germline lookup yields CDR1 SNHLY and CDR2 FYNNEI. The ends were cut back, 7 bases at V and 1 base at J, with 8 bases in the middle. CDR3 in amino acids: CASKDRSNQPQHF. CDR3 DNA: TGTGCCAGCAAGGACAGAAGCAATCAGCCCCAGCATTTT. Together with reference TRBV2 and TRBJ1-5, the CDR3 gives the full variable domain: EPEVTQTPSHQVTQMGQEVILRCVPISNHLYFYWYRQILGQKVEFLVSFYNNEISEKSEIFDDQFSVERPDGSNFTLKIRSTKLEDSAMYFCASKDRSNQPQHFGDGTRLSIL.

This clonotype was recorded a few times. This chain connects TRBV29-1 to TRBJ1-5; 8 nucleotides line up with TRBD1. CDR1 SQVTM and CDR2 ANQGSEA come from the germline V gene. V shed 5 bases, J shed 4 bases, and the junction held 4 bases outside the gene matches. CDR3 length: 13 amino acids. Written as DNA, the CDR3 is TGCAGCGTTACGACAGGGGCTAATCAGCCCCAGCATTTT. Encoded protein: CSVTTGANQPQHF.

This clonotype was found many times. The genes are TRBV6-1 and TRBJ1-2; D remains ambiguous. The V gene's germline CDR1 is MNHNS and CDR2 SASEGT. Deletions cut 2 bases from V and 7 bases from J, with 8 bases between. This CDR3 has 12 residues. CDR3: CASSESAAGYTF. The CDR3 nucleotides are TGTGCCAGCAGTGAATCGGCAGCTGGCTACACCTTC.

A note on this clonotype: A much larger clonotype is one base distant, so this may be a read error. The genes are TRBV6-1 and TRBJ2-7, with D possibly matching TRBD1 (6 bases). V was cut by 7 bases and J by 5 bases, with 18 bases left in between. Germline V gene sequence: CDR1 MNHNS, CDR2 SASEGT. The CDR3 has 14 residues. CDR3 region: CASNPGHLLDEQYF. The CDR3 DNA reads TGTGCCAGCAACCCGGGACACCTCTTGGACGAGCAGTACTTC.

This clonotype has a single count. A read error may be the cause here, since a much bigger clone is one base away. A read error is likely, as this CDR3 ends without the conserved phenylalanine or tryptophan. The chain combines TRBV6-2 or TRBV6-3 with TRBJ1-6; 10 positions match TRBD1. CDR1 MNHEY and CDR2 SVGEGT come from the germline V gene. The junction had 6 bases not matched to a gene; V was cut back by 5 bases and J by 8 bases. This CDR3 comprises 15 residues. DNA for the CDR3: TGTGCCAGCAGTCCTCACGGACAGGGGGATTCACCCCTCCACTCT. Amino acid sequence: CASSPHGQGDSPLHS.

The table lists this clonotype with a few counts. The gene calls are TRBV5-1 and TRBJ1-2; D is possibly TRBD1 (6 bases). Looked up from germline, CDR1 is SGHRS and CDR2 is YFSETQ. V was shortened by 4 bases and J by 6 bases, with 16 bases between the two germline ends. The CDR3 consists of 14 residues. CDR3 nucleotide sequence: TGCGCCAGCAGCGGAGGGGGAGATGGGAATGGCTACACCTTC. This sequence encodes CASSGGGDGNGYTF.

Note on this clonotype: This may be a read error: a much more frequent sequence differs by one nucleotide. The chain links TRBV2 to TRBJ2-2, with D perhaps matching TRBD2 (6 bases). The CDR3 length is 14 residues. Germline CDR1 reads SNHLY; CDR2 reads FYNNEI. The CDR3 nucleotides read TGTGCCAGCGGAAAAGCGGGCGGTACCGGGGAGCTGTCTTTT. Protein: CASGKAGGTGELSF.

This clonotype came up once. The chain links TRBV9 to TRBJ1-4, with D unresolved. CDR1 SGDLS and CDR2 YYNGEE come from the germline V gene. V shed 0 bases and J shed 8 bases, with 17 bases lying between them. The CDR3 has 16 amino acids. In nucleotides, the CDR3 is TGTGCCAGCAGCGTAGCCGTGGGAACCCAATGGGAAAAACTGTTTTTT. Its protein is CASSVAVGTQWEKLFF.

This clonotype was found many times. The J gene is TRBJ2-7, the V gene TRBV24-1; weak D call: TRBD1 (6 bases). There are 18 residues in the CDR3. V was clipped by 3 bases and J by 5 bases, with 25 bases between them. Looked up from germline, CDR1 is KGHDR and CDR2 is SFDVKD. In DNA, the CDR3 is TGTGCCACCAGTGATCCGACCACGACAGGTCCTAAGATCGACGAGCAGTACTTC. This translates into CATSDPTTTGPKIDEQYF.

In its sample, this clonotype was seen once. J is TRBJ1-5 and V is TRBV3-1; tentatively, D is TRBD1 (5 bases). V lost 7 bases to trimming and J lost 6 bases, with 16 bases between them. Germline CDR1 is LGHDT and CDR2 is YNNKEL (reference sequence). The CDR3 is 14 amino acids. The CDR3 DNA sequence: TGTGCCAGCAACCCGGAAGCAGGGTTTCAGCCCCAGCATTTT. Amino acids: CASNPEAGFQPQHF. The variable domain in full, with the rest retrieved from reference TRBV3-1 and TRBJ1-5, is DTAVSQTPKYLVTQMGNDKSIKCEQNLGHDTMYWYKQDSKKFLKIMFSYNNKELIINETVPNRFSPKSPDKAHLNLHINSLELGDSAVYFCASNPEAGFQPQHFGDGTRLSIL.

In this sample, this clonotype turned up a few times. The rearrangement links TRBV9 to TRBJ2-2; D unclear. The CDR3 runs to 15 residues. The germline CDR1 and CDR2 sequences are SGDLS and YYNGEE. The V end lost 0 bases, the J end lost 0 bases, and 6 bases lay between the germline ends. The CDR3: CASSVAASNTGELFF. The CDR3 DNA follows: TGTGCCAGCAGCGTAGCAGCTTCGAACACCGGGGAGCTGTTTTTT. The full variable domain, rest sourced from reference TRBV9 and TRBJ2-2, is DSGVTQTPKHLITATGQRVTLRCSPRSGDLSVYWYQQSLDQGLQFLIQYYNGEERAKGNILERFSAQQFPDLHSELNLSSLELGDSALYFCASSVAASNTGELFFGEGSRLTVL.

This clonotype has just a few counts. The genes are TRBV10-3 and TRBJ2-3, with TRBD2 matching over 9 bases. Germline CDR1 ENHRY, CDR2 SYGVKD. The CDR3 has 16 residues. Trimming removed 6 bases from V and 2 bases from J; junction bases left unmatched: 9. The CDR3 bases are TGTGCCATCAGCGCTACAGCGGGAGGCGACACAGATACGCAGTATTTT. Translating gives CAISATAGGDTDTQYF.

The rearrangement links TRBV5-1 to TRBJ1-1, with D maybe TRBD1 (6 bases). V was shortened by 4 bases and J by 5 bases, with 12 bases between the two germline ends. Germline V gene sequence: CDR1 SGHRS, CDR2 YFSETQ. This CDR3 spans 13 amino acids. CDR3 in DNA: TGCGCCAGCAGCGGGCAGGGGAGAACTGAAGCTTTCTTT. This encodes CASSGQGRTEAFF.